Following are 23 T cell receptor beta chains from one sample sequenced in a study of T-cell memory formation after mild COVID-19. TCRdb used MiXCR to reprocess the 5' RACE reads, holding one entry per CDR3 protein. The sample carries 25,000 to 35,000 distinct CDR3 sequences, about 21% recorded once. The sequenced sample consisted of PBMCs or a T cell subset sorted from them (not recorded which). These receptors originate from an adult who had mild COVID-19 (a few samples of this study predate the infection). Cell type and time point are not known.

The J gene is TRBJ2-5, the V gene TRBV7-8; TRBD1 aligns across 7 bases. The CDR3 sequence is 14 residues long. Germline CDR1 is SGHVS and CDR2 is FQNEAQ. Unmatched junction bases numbered 4, after V lost 1 base and J lost 5 bases. The chain's CDR3 is CASSLDTGEETQYF. Here the CDR3 DNA reads TGTGCCAGCAGCTTAGACACAGGGGAGGAGACCCAGTACTTC.

This clonotype was seen many times. V usage is TRBV5-1 and J usage is TRBJ2-1; 9 bases are shared with TRBD2. The germline CDR1 and CDR2 sequences are SGHRS and YFSETQ. The V segment lost 4 bases and the J segment 2 bases; nucleotides outside the gene matches: 4. This CDR3 contains 15 residues. CDR3 loop: CASSLAGNPYNEQFF. The CDR3 region has the DNA TGCGCCAGCAGCCTAGCGGGGAATCCCTACAATGAGCAGTTCTTC.

This clonotype was recorded many times. This sequence joins TRBV10-3 and TRBJ2-3, with 11 bases aligning to TRBD2. J was trimmed by 2 bases and V by 3 bases; bases with no gene match: 4. The CDR3 contains 16 residues. Germline assignment: CDR1 ENHRY and CDR2 SYGVKD. The CDR3 bases are TGTGCCATCAGTGACAGACTAGCGGGGATCACAGATACGCAGTATTTT. Translated, it gives CAISDRLAGITDTQYF.

Many counts were recorded for this clonotype. V is TRBV6-5 and J is TRBJ2-7; D is undetermined. Germline V lookup: CDR1 MNHEY, CDR2 SVGAGI. V lost 10 bases, J lost 0 bases, and 19 bases lay in between. The CDR3 has 15 amino acids. CDR3 bases: TGTGCCACCACACCGGTCCCTACAGACTCCTACGAGCAGTACTTC. As protein: CATTPVPTDSYEQYF.

There are many counts of this clonotype. This chain uses TRBV5-1 with TRBJ1-2; D is undetermined. The CDR3 contains 13 residues. V was shortened by 0 bases and J by 4 bases, with 7 bases between the two germline ends. Germline V gene sequence: CDR1 SGHRS, CDR2 YFSETQ. CDR3 residues: CASSLARFYGYTF. Written as DNA, the CDR3 is TGCGCCAGCAGCTTGGCCAGGTTCTATGGCTACACCTTC.

In this sample, this clonotype turned up many times. The rearrangement uses TRBV12-3 or TRBV12-4 and TRBJ1-1; D is undetermined. V was cut by 2 bases and J by 3 bases, with 25 bases left in between. CDR3 length: 19 amino acids. CDR3 nucleotide sequence: TGTGCCAGCAGTTTATCGGGTTTTTGGCTTTATGGTATTGACACTGAAGCTTTCTTT. The encoded protein is CASSLSGFWLYGIDTEAFF.

This clonotype has a count of ten or more. The V gene is TRBV21-1, the J gene TRBJ2-7; the table's TRBD1 call for D was not verified on the DNA. TRBV21-1 is termed a pseudogene. This CDR3 has 15 residues. Written as DNA, the CDR3 is TGTGCCAGCAACCTTGAGCCGGGACAGGGTTTCGAGCAGTACTTC. It specifies CASNLEPGQGFEQYF.

The chain links TRBV5-5 to TRBJ2-7; 9 bases map to TRBD2. The V gene end was trimmed by 2 bases and the J gene end by 6 bases; junction bases not matched to a gene: 9. Per the germline V gene, CDR1 is SGHKS and CDR2 is YYEKEE (reference sequence). The CDR3 is made up of 15 amino acids. CDR3 coding DNA: TGTGCCAGCAGCTTCCTGGCGGGAGGGCCGGGCGAGCAGTACTTC. Residues: CASSFLAGGPGEQYF.

This clonotype was detected ten times or more. The chain combines TRBV6-2 or TRBV6-3 with TRBJ2-1; 8 nucleotides line up with TRBD1. Germline lookup yields CDR1 MNHEY and CDR2 SVGEGT. V shed 2 bases and J 5 bases; nucleotides not matched to a gene: 17. The CDR3 extends over 19 amino acids. The chain's CDR3 is CASSYSGQGIGIRDNEQFF. CDR3 coding DNA: TGTGCCAGCAGTTACAGCGGACAGGGTATCGGGATCCGGGACAATGAGCAGTTCTTC.

There are a few counts of this clonotype. The rearrangement links TRBV20-1 to TRBJ1-5; weak D call: TRBD1 (6 bases). CDR1 is DFQATT, CDR2 SNEGSKA, per germline (reference sequence). V was trimmed by 0 bases and J by 2 bases, leaving 20 bases between them. This CDR3 region has 18 residues. CDR3 region: CSARDRGTVSYGNQPQHF. In nucleotides, the CDR3 is TGCAGTGCTAGAGATAGGGGGACTGTTAGTTATGGCAATCAGCCCCAGCATTTT.

This clonotype was counted at least ten times. This CDR3 reads CSAASWTDHYEQYF. CDR3 sequence (DNA): TGCAGCGCCGCGTCTTGGACCGACCATTACGAGCAGTACTTC. The rearrangement uses TRBV29-1 and TRBJ2-7; D is unresolved. The V end was cut by 7 bases, the J end by 4 bases, with 20 bases between. This CDR3 has 14 residues. Germline V gene data show CDR1 as SQVTM and CDR2 as ANQGSEA.

This clonotype was recorded at least ten times. J is TRBJ2-7 and V is TRBV12-3 or TRBV12-4; 7 positions agree with TRBD1. Trimming at V came to 3 bases and at J to 2 bases, leaving 7 bases not matched to a gene. The CDR3 is 15 residues long. The CDR3 DNA reads as TGTGCCAGCAGTTTCGCCGGACAGGCCGCCTACGAGCAGTACTTC. Residues: CASSFAGQAAYEQYF.

In nucleotides, the CDR3 is TGTGCCAGCAGCGGAGAGGTCGACAGTGGGAGCTACGAGCAGTACTTC. Amino acid sequence: CASSGEVDSGSYEQYF. J is TRBJ2-7 and V is TRBV7-9; D could derive from TRBD1 or TRBD2 (5 bases each). The CDR3 totals 16 residues. V gave up 5 bases and J gave up 3 bases, with 20 bases separating them. Germline loops: CDR1 SEHNR, CDR2 FQNEAQ (reference sequence).

This clonotype was detected many times. This chain uses TRBV18 with TRBJ2-1; perhaps TRBD1 as D (5 bases). This CDR3 contains 16 residues. V shed 0 bases and J shed 3 bases, with 12 bases lying between them. CDR1 and CDR2 (germline): KGHSH, LQKENI. For the CDR3, the DNA is TGTGCCAGCTCACCACCGTCGCAGGGAAGCTACAATGAGCAGTTCTTC. Translation gives CASSPPSQGSYNEQFF.

This clonotype was observed many times. The V and J genes are TRBV7-2 and TRBJ2-4; no reliable D call. The CDR3 runs 13 residues. Germline V CDR1 and CDR2: SGHTA, FQGNSA. V lost 5 bases and J lost 3, with 8 bases in between. This chain's CDR3 is CASSPLVKNIQYF. DNA of the CDR3: TGTGCCAGCAGCCCATTGGTCAAAAACATTCAGTACTTC.

In its sample, this clonotype was seen many times. The chain links TRBV5-1 to TRBJ2-3; D might be TRBD2 (6 bases). CDR3 size: 15 residues. The germline V and J ends were trimmed by 7 bases and 1 base, with 16 bases remaining between them. Germline V gene data show CDR1 as SGHRS and CDR2 as YFSETQ. The CDR3 sequence: CASQGGTARTDTQYF. DNA for the CDR3: TGCGCCAGCCAGGGCGGGACGGCTCGCACAGATACGCAGTATTTT. The variable domain in full, completed from reference TRBV5-1 and TRBJ2-3, reads KAGVTQTPRYLIKTRGQQVTLSCSPISGHRSVSWYQQTPGQGLQFLFEYFSETQRNKGNFPGRFSGRQFSNSRSEMNVSTLELGDSALYLCASQGGTARTDTQYFGPGTRLTVL.

This clonotype occurred many times. DNA of the CDR3: TGTGCCAGCAGCGCCACCGGGACAGGCCCCTTTTTTGATCAGCCCCAGCATTTT. Residues: CASSATGTGPFFDQPQHF. The J gene is TRBJ1-5, the V gene TRBV9, with 8 bases lining up with TRBD1. The V gene's germline CDR1 is SGDLS and CDR2 YYNGEE. This CDR3 region has 18 residues. V dropped 3 bases and J dropped 5; count of bases not matched to a gene: 16.

The chain has TRBV7-9 and TRBJ1-2; 8 nucleotides match TRBD1. The germline V gene has CDR1 SEHNR and CDR2 FQNEAQ (reference sequence). The CDR3 runs 14 residues. After removal of 7 bases from V and 2 bases from J, the junction contained 6 bases not matched to a gene. The CDR3 DNA sequence: TGTGCCAGCACCCGACAGGGGATCAACTATGGCTACACCTTC. Its protein product is CASTRQGINYGYTF.

V usage is TRBV5-1 and J usage is TRBJ2-1, with TRBD2 identical over 12 bases. The germline gives CDR1 SGHRS, CDR2 YFSETQ. Trimming cost V 2 bases and J 4 bases; bases outside gene matches: 4. CDR3 size: 16 residues. The CDR3 DNA follows: TGCGCCAGCAGCTTTACTAGCGGGGGGCCTTACAATGAGCAGTTCTTC. Its translation is CASSFTSGGPYNEQFF.

This clonotype was recorded at least ten times. This chain uses TRBV11-2 with TRBJ2-2; D call uncertain. The V gene lost 6 bases and the J gene lost 6 bases, with 8 bases spanning the gap. The CDR3 covers 12 residues. The germline CDR1 and CDR2 sequences are SGHAT and FQNNGV. The CDR3 sequence: CASRTLSGELFF. The CDR3 region has the DNA TGTGCCAGCAGAACTTTGTCCGGGGAGCTGTTTTTT.

Regarding this clonotype: A read error may be the cause here, since a much bigger clone is one base away. The chain carries TRBV14 and TRBJ2-5; D gene ambiguous. CDR1 and CDR2 from the germline V gene are SGHDN and FVKESK. The CDR3 has 13 amino acids. V shed 6 bases and J shed 3 bases, with 11 bases lying between them. This CDR3 is CASRWSFEETQYF. CDR3 bases: TGTGCCAGCAGGTGGAGTTTTGAAGAGACCCAGTACTTC.

This clonotype was picked up many times. The chain joins TRBV7-6 to TRBJ2-7; D possibly matches TRBD1 or TRBD2 (5 bases each). V dropped 6 bases and J dropped 0 bases, with 18 bases sitting between them. Germline CDR1 SGHVS, CDR2 FNYEAQ. This CDR3 spans 16 amino acids. CDR3 nucleotides: TGTGCCAGCAGTCAAAGTTTAGGGACCCGCTCCTACGAGCAGTACTTC. It encodes CASSQSLGTRSYEQYF. The whole variable domain, filled in from reference TRBV7-6 and TRBJ2-7, reads GAGVSQSPRYKVTKRGQDVALRCDPISGHVSLYWYRQALGQGPEFLTYFNYEAQQDKSGLPNDRFSAERPEGSISTLTIQRTEQRDSAMYRCASSQSLGTRSYEQYFGPGTRLTVT.

This clonotype was observed many times. This chain uses TRBV7-7 with TRBJ2-2; no clear D gene. This CDR3 contains 18 residues. Between the trimmed V and J ends, which lost 0 bases and 0 bases, there was a span of 14 bases. Per the germline V gene, CDR1 is SSHAT and CDR2 is FNYEAQ (reference sequence). The CDR3 here is CASSLARYIGANTGELFF. In nucleotides, the CDR3 is TGTGCCAGCAGCTTAGCGCGATATATCGGCGCGAACACCGGGGAGCTGTTTTTT.